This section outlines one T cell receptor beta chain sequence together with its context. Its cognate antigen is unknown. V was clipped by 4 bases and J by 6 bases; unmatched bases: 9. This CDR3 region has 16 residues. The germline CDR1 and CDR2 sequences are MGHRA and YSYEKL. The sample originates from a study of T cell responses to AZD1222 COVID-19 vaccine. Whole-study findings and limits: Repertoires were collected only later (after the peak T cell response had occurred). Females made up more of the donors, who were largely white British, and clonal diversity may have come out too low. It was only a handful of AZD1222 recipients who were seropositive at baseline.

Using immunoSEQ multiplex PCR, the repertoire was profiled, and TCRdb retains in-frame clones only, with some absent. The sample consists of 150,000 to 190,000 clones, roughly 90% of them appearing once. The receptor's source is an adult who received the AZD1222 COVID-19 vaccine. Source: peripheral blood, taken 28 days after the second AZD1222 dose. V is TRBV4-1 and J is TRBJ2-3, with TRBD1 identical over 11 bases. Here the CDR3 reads CASSPPGTGGLDTQYF. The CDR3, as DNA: TGCGCCAGCAGCCCACCAGGGACAGGGGGTTTGGATACGCAGTATTTT.